This T cell receptor beta chain came from a study of monozygotic twins with cystic fibrosis. General study findings and limits: Co-twins had the most similar V usage for 13 of 16 pairs, J for 8. Monozygotic CF twin pairs shared significantly more nucleotide-identical clonotypes than unrelated CF individuals did.

About this clone: Its antigen is as yet unknown.

TCRdb's copy holds only in-frame clones and misses some; the assay was immunoSEQ multiplex PCR. The sample records some 8,900 clones, around 98% being singletons. The CDR3 spans 15 residues. With V trimmed by 6 bases and J by 5 bases, 11 bases remained unmatched. Germline CDR1 is MNHEY and CDR2 is SVGAGI. The V call is TRBV6-5, the J call TRBJ2-7; 9 nucleotides match TRBD2. Sequencing was done on a sample of blood. The TCR originated in a girl aged 2-10 years with cystic fibrosis. The CDR3 region is CASRASGRISHEQYF. The CDR3 nucleotides are TGTGCCAGCAGGGCAAGCGGGAGGATCAGCCACGAGCAGTACTTC.